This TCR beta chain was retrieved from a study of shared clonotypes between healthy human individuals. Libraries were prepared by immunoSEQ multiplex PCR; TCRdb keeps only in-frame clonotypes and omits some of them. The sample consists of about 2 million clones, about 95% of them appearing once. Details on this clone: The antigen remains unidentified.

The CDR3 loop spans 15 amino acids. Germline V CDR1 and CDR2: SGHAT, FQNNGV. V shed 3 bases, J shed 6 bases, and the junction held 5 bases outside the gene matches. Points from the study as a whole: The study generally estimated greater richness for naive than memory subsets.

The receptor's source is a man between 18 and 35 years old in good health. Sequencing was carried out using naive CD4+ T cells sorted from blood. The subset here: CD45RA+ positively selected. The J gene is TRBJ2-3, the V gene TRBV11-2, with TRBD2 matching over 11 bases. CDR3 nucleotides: TGTGCCAGCAGCTTTTGGACTAGCGGGTATGATACGCAGTATTTT. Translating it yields CASSFWTSGYDTQYF. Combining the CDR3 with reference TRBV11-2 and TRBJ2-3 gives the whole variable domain EAGVAQSPRYKIIEKRQSVAFWCNPISGHATLYWYQQILGQGPKLLIQFQNNGVVDDSQLPKDRFSAERLKGVDSTLKIQPAKLEDSAVYLCASSFWTSGYDTQYFGPGTRLTVL.